This is a list of T cell receptor beta chains from one sample in a study of CD8+CD57+ T cells in acquired aplastic anemia. Using its own MiXCR run on the reads, TCRdb lists one record per CDR3 protein. The sample carries 95,000 to 150,000 distinct CDR3 sequences, over 55% recorded once. The source material was sorted CD4+, CD8+, or CD8+CD57+ T cells (not recorded which) from PBMCs. These TCRs come from a human donor with aplastic anemia. Both conserved end residues are part of each CDR3. The D gene is left open where the match is weak. Only some rows state a clone size, as once, few, many or a class for expanded clones.

d_call | clone_size | j_call | v_call | cdr3_nt | cdr3_aa
TRBD1 | - | TRBJ2-7 | TRBV9 | TGTGCCAGCAGCTTGGTCCAGGGGGCATTCTACGAGCAGTACTTC | CASSLVQGAFYEQYF
- | - | TRBJ1-2 | TRBV5-1 | TGCGCCAGCAGGAGGAACAGGGAGGACTATGGCTACACCTTC | CASRRNREDYGYTF
- | once | TRBJ1-2 | TRBV10-3 | TGTGCCAGTGTTAACAGGGATCGTGGCTACACCTTC | CASVNRDRGYTF
- | - | TRBJ1-2 | TRBV4-2 | TGTGCCAGCAGCCAAGGGGGCCAGCGGGGCTACACCTTC | CASSQGGQRGYTF
- | many | TRBJ1-6 | TRBV4-1 | TGCGCCAGCAGCCAAGATCCGGCGGTCTATAATTCACCCCTCCACTTT | CASSQDPAVYNSPLHF
- | many | TRBJ2-7 | TRBV4-1 | TGCGCCAGCAGCCAAGATACCGACTCCTACGAGCAGTACTTC | CASSQDTDSYEQYF
- | many | TRBJ2-1 | TRBV6-1 | TGTGCCAGCAGTCTCAATTACCGGGAGTCCAATGAGCAGTTCTTC | CASSLNYRESNEQFF
TRBD1 | - | TRBJ1-2 | TRBV10-2 | TGTGCCAGCAGTGAGTCGGGACAGGCGCCTTTGGGCTATGGCTACACCTTC | CASSESGQAPLGYGYTF
- | once | TRBJ2-1 | TRBV2 | TGTGCCAGCAGTGAAGAAACCCAGAATGAGCAGTTCTTC | CASSEETQNEQFF
- | - | TRBJ2-1 | TRBV27 | TGTGCCAGCAGTTTTGGGTGGGGGGACAATGAGCAGTTCTTC | CASSFGWGDNEQFF
- | few | TRBJ2-7 | TRBV2 | TGTGCCAGCAGTTCCAGCCACGAGCAGTACTTC | CASSSSHEQYF
- | - | TRBJ2-5 | TRBV20-1 | TGCAGTGCAGGGGGGGGGGTAGAAGAGACCCAGTACTTC | CSAGGGVEETQYF
TRBD1 | - | TRBJ2-7 | TRBV5-8 | TGTGCCAGCGAAGATCGGACAGGATTGTCCTACGAGCAGTACTTC | CASEDRTGLSYEQYF
TRBD1 | - | TRBJ1-2 | TRBV12-3/TRBV12-4 | TGTGCCAGCAGCCTTACAGGGGCAATATCCTATGGCTACACCTTC | CASSLTGAISYGYTF
TRBD1 | few | TRBJ2-5 | TRBV10-3 | TGTGCCATCAGTGAAACAGGGGCTTATGAGACCCAGTACTTC | CAISETGAYETQYF